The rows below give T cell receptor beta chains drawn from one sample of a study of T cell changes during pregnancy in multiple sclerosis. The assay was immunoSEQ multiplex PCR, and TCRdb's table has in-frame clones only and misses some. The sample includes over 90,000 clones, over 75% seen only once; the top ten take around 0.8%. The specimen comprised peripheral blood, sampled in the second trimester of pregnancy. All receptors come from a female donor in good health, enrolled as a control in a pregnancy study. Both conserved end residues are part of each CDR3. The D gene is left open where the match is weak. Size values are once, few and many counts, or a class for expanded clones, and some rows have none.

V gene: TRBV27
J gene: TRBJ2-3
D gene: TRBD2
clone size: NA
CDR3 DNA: TGTGCCAGCAGTTCCAAGGCGGGAGGGGTAAGCACAGATACGCAGTATTTT
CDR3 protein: CASSSKAGGVSTDTQYF

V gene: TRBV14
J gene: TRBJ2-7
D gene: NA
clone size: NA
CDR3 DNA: TGTGCCAGCAGCCCCGGCGGACAGACTTGGCCCGAGCAGTACTTC
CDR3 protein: CASSPGGQTWPEQYF

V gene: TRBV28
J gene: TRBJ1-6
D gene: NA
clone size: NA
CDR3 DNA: TGTGCCAGCAGCATATCCGGAGGTTCACCCCTCCACTTT
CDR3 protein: CASSISGGSPLHF

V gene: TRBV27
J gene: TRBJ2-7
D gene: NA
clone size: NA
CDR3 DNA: TGTGCCAGCAGGGGCACAGGGAGGGCTGGAGCTGGGCAGTACTTC
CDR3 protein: CASRGTGRAGAGQYF

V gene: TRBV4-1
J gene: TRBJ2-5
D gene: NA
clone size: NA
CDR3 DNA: TGCGCCAGCAGCCAAGATAGCGGCGGTCAAGAGACCCAGTACTTC
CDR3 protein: CASSQDSGGQETQYF

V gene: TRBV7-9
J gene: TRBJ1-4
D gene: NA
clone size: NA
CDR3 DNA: TGTGCCAGCAGCTTAGGCAGGGCTGAAAAACTGTTTTTT
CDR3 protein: CASSLGRAEKLFF

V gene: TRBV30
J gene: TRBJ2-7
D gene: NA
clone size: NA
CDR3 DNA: TGTGCCTGGAGTAATTCGTCCCCCCAGCAGTACTTC
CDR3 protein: CAWSNSSPQQYF

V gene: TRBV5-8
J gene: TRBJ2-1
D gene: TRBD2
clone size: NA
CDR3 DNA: TGTGCCAGCAGCTTGACTAGCGGGAGGAATGAGCAGTTCTTC
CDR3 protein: CASSLTSGRNEQFF

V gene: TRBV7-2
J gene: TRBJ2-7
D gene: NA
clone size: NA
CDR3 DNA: TGTGCCAGCAGCTTATCCCCATCCTACGAGCAGTACTTC
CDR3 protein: CASSLSPSYEQYF

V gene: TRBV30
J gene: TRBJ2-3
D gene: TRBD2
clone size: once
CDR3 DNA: TGTGCCTGTCGGACTAGCGGGGCGACAGATACGCAGTATTTT
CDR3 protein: CACRTSGATDTQYF

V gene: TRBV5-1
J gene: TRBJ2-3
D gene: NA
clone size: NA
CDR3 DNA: TGCGCCAGTGGAGAGTTAGGGGGCACAGATACGCAGTATTTT
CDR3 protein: CASGELGGTDTQYF

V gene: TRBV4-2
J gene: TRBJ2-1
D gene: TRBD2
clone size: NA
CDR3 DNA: TGTGCCAGCAGCCCTATAACCCCGGGACTAGCGGGGGGGCCTATCCGTGAGCAGTTCTTC
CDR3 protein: CASSPITPGLAGGPIREQFF

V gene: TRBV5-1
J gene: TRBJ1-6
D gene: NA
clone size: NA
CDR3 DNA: TGCGCCAGCAGCCCCCGACGGGTTAATTCACCCCTCCACTTT
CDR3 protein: CASSPRRVNSPLHF

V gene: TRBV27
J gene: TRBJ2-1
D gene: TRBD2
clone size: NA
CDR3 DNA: TGTGCCAGTGGAGGACTAGCGTGGGGTGAGCAGTTCTTC
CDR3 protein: CASGGLAWGEQFF

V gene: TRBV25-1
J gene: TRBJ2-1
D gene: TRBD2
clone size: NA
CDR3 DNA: TGTGCCAGCAGTGAATGGGGGACTAGCGGGACTGGTGAGCAGTTCTTC
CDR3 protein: CASSEWGTSGTGEQFF

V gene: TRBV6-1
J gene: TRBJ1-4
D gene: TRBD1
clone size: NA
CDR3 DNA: TGTGCCAGCAGTGGAGACAGGGTTCTTAATGAAAAACTGTTTTTT
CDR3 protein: CASSGDRVLNEKLFF

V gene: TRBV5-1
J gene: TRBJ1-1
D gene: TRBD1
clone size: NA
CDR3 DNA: TGCGCCAGCAGCTTGCCCCAGGGGGCAGCCACTGAAGCTTTCTTT
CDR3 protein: CASSLPQGAATEAFF

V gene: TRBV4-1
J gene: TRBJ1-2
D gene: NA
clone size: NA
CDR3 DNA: TGCGCCAGCAGCCCCGAGGGTTTGGCTGCTAACTATGGCTACACCTTC
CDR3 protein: CASSPEGLAANYGYTF

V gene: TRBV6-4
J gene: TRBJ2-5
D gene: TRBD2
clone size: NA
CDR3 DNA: TGTGCCAGCGGGGACTGGCGGGGGGTTCCTACGGAAGAGACCCAGTACTTC
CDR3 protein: CASGDWRGVPTEETQYF

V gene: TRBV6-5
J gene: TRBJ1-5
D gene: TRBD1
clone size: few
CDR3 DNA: TGTGCCAGCAGGTCCGACAGGGGCGGCAATCAGCCCCAGCATTTT
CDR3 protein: CASRSDRGGNQPQHF

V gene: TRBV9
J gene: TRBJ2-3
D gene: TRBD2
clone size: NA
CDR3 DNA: TGTGCCAGCAGCGTAGACCCAGGTCGACGTTTTAGCGGGGGGAGTCTTGGTACGCAGTATTTT
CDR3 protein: CASSVDPGRRFSGGSLGTQYF

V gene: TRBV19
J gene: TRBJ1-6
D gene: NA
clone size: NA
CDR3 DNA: TGTGCCAGTAGTGCGGGATTCCTTTATTCACCCCTCCACTTT
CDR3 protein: CASSAGFLYSPLHF

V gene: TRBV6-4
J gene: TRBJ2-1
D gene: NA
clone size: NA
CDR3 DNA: TGTGCCAGCAGTGACTCCCCTACCTCCTACAATGAGCAGTTCTTC
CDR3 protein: CASSDSPTSYNEQFF

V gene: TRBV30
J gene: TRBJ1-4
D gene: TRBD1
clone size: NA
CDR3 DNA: TGTGCCTGCCGGGACAGCCCTAATGAAAAACTGTTTTTT
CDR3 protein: CACRDSPNEKLFF

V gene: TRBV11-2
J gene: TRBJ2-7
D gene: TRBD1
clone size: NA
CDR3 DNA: TGTGCCAGCAGCTTGGGACAGGTACTGACCTACGAGCAGTACTTC
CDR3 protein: CASSLGQVLTYEQYF

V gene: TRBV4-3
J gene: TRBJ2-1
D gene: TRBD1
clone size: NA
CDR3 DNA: TGCGCCAGCAGCCAAGGAGAGGGGACAGGGGGTAATGAGCAGTTCTTC
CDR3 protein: CASSQGEGTGGNEQFF

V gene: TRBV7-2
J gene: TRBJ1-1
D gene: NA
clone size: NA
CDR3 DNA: TGTGCCAGCAGCTTAGAGGCAGGGAGGACTGAAGCTTTCTTT
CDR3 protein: CASSLEAGRTEAFF

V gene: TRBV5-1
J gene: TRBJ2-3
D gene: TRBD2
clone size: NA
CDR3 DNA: TGCGCCAGCAAGGCGGGGGGGCCGGATACGCAGTATTTT
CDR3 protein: CASKAGGPDTQYF

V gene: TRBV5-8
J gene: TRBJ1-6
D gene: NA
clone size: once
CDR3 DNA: TGTGCCAGCAGCTTGGGGGGGGGACTACCGAGCTCCTATAATTCACCCCTCCACTTT
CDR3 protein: CASSLGGGLPSSYNSPLHF

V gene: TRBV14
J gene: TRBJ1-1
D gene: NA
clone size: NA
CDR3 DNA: TGTGCCAGCAGCCTACCCGGGATGAACACTGAAGCTTTCTTT
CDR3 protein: CASSLPGMNTEAFF

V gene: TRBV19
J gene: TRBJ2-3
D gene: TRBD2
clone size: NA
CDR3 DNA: TGTGCCAGTAGTATAGGGGGTCCGGCTAGCGGAACAGATACGCAGTATTTT
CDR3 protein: CASSIGGPASGTDTQYF

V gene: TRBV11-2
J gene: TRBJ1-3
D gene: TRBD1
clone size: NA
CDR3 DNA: TGTGCCAGCAGCTTAGGTGGAGGGGGCGTAAACACCATATATTTT
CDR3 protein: CASSLGGGGVNTIYF

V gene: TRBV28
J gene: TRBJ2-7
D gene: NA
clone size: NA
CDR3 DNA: TGTGCCAGCAGCCCCCTCTACGAGCAGTACTTC
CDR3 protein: CASSPLYEQYF

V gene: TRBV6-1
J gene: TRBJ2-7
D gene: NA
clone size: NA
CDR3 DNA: TGTGCCAGCAGAAAAGGGAGCGGCCCTTCCCGCGAGCAGTACTTC
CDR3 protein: CASRKGSGPSREQYF

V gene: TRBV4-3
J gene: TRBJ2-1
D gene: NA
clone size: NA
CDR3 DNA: TGCGCCAGCAGCCAAGATCGAGGGGGGGCCTACAATGAGCAGTTCTTC
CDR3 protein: CASSQDRGGAYNEQFF

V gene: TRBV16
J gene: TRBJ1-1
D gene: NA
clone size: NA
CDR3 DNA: TGTGCCAGCAGCCAATCCTTCGGGATTGGCGCTGAAGCTTTCTTT
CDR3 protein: CASSQSFGIGAEAFF

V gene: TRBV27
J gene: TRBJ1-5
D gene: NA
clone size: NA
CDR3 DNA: TGTGCCAGCAGTTTAGACAGACTTAGCAATCAGCCCCAGCATTTT
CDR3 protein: CASSLDRLSNQPQHF

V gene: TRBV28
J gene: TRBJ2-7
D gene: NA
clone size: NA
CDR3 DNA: TGTGCCAGCAGTAGAAAAACAGGGTACGTCGAGTACGAGCAGTACTTC
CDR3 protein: CASSRKTGYVEYEQYF

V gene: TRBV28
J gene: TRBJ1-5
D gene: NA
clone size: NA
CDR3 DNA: TGTGCCAGCAGCCTAAGTCTCCCTAATCAGCCCCAGCATTTT
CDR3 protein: CASSLSLPNQPQHF

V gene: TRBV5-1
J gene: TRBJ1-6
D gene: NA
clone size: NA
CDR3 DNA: TGCGCCAGCAGCTTGGCGTCTGATTCACCCCTCCACTTT
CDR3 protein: CASSLASDSPLHF

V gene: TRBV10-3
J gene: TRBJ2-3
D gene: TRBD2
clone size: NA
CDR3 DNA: TGTGCCATCAGTGTAGGACTAGCGGGGGCCGGCACAGATACGCAGTATTTT
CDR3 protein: CAISVGLAGAGTDTQYF

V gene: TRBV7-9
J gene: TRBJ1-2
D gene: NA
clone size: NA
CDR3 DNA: TGTGCCAGCACCCCTCGGACAATGCCAAGTTATGGCTACACCTTC
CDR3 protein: CASTPRTMPSYGYTF

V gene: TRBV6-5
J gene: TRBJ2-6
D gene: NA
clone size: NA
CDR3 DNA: TGTGCCAGCGGATCGCGGGGGGCCAACGTCCTGACTTTC
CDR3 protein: CASGSRGANVLTF

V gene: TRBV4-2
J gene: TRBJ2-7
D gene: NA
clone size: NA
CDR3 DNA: TGTGCCAGCAGCCAAGAGAGACAAACCTACGAGCAGTACTTC
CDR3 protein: CASSQERQTYEQYF

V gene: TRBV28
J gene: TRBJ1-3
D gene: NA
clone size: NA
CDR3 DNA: TGTGCCAGCAGTGTTTTCGGCAGGGCCTCTGGAAACACCATATATTTT
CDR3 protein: CASSVFGRASGNTIYF

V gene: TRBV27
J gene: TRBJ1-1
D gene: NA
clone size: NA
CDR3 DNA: TGTGCCAGCAGTCCCGGGACTTTAGAACGGGCTGAAGCTTTCTTT
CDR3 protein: CASSPGTLERAEAFF

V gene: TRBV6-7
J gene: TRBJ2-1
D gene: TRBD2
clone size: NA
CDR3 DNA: TGTGCCAGCTTTCCGGGGGGAATGGGGCAGTTCTTC
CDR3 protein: CASFPGGMGQFF

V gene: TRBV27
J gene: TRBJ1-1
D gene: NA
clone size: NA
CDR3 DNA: TGTGCCAGCAGTACCTTCGGGAACACTGAAGCTTTCTTT
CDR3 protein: CASSTFGNTEAFF

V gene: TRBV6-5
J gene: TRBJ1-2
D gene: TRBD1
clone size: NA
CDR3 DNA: TGTGCCAGCAGCAGACGACAGGGGGCAGGAGGCTACACCTTC
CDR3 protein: CASSRRQGAGGYTF

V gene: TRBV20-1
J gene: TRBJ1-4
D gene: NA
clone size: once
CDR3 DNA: TGCAGTGCTAGAGATCCGGCGGGCCTGTTTTTT
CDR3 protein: CSARDPAGLFF

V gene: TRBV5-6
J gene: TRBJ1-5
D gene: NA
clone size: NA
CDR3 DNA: TGTGCCAGCAGCTGGGGGGGGATCTTCGGCAATCAGCCCCAGCATTTT
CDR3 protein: CASSWGGIFGNQPQHF

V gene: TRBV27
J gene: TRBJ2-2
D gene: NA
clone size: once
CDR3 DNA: TGTGCCAGCAGTCCGACATACAGTTTAGCCGGGGAGCTGTTTTTT
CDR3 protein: CASSPTYSLAGELFF

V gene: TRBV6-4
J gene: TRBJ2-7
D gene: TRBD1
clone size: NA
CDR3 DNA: TGTGCCAGCAGACCGACCCGGGACAGGGCAGGTTTTGCCTACGAGCAGTACTTC
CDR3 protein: CASRPTRDRAGFAYEQYF

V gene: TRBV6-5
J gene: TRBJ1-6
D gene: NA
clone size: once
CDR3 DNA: TGTGCCAGCAGTCCGTCGGTCTCCTATAATTCACCCCTCCACTTT
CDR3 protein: CASSPSVSYNSPLHF

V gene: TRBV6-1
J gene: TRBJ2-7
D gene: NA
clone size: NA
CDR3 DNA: TGTGCCAGCCTAGCCTACGAGCAGTACTTC
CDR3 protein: CASLAYEQYF

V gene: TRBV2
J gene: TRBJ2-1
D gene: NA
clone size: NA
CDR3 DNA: TGTGCCAGCAGTACAGGGAGCTCCTACAATGAGCAGTTCTTC
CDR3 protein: CASSTGSSYNEQFF

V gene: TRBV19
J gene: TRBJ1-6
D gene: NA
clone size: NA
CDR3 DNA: TGTGCCAGTAGTATTGGGGGAGGAGGGGTTACTTCACCCCTCCACTTT
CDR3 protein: CASSIGGGGVTSPLHF

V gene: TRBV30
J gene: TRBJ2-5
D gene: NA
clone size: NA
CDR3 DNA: TGTGCCTGGAGTGAGGGGGACAGTCGGGGGGAGACCCAGTACTTC
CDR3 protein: CAWSEGDSRGETQYF

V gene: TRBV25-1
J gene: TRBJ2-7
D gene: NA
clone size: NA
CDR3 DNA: TGTGCCAGCAGTAGGGGTGAGGCTCCTTCCTACGAGCAGTACTTC
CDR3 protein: CASSRGEAPSYEQYF

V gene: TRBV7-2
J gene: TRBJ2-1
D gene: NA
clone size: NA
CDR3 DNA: TGTGCCAGCAGCTTAGCGCTATTAAATGAGCAGTTCTTC
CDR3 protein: CASSLALLNEQFF